This T cell receptor beta chain was identified during a study of T-cell memory formation after mild COVID-19. Study as a whole: Largely donor-specific TCR clusters were found.

MiXCR, applied by TCRdb to the 5' RACE reads, yields one record per CDR3 protein. In the table there are about 320,000 distinct CDR3 sequences, roughly an eighth of which are singletons. The CDR3 contains 14 residues. Trimming removed 1 base from V and 4 bases from J, with 10 bases in between. The V gene's germline CDR1 is SGHAT and CDR2 FQNNGV. This clonotype was seen more than once but under ten times. V usage is TRBV11-2 and J usage is TRBJ1-1; no clear D. The sequencing input was PBMCs or a T cell subset sorted from them (not recorded which). The TCR comes from a young man who had mild COVID-19 (a few samples of this study predate the infection). Cell type and time point are not known. Here the CDR3 DNA reads TGTGCCAGCAGCTTAGTCGGCAGCTCCACTGAAGCTTTCTTT. Translated: CASSLVGSSTEAFF.